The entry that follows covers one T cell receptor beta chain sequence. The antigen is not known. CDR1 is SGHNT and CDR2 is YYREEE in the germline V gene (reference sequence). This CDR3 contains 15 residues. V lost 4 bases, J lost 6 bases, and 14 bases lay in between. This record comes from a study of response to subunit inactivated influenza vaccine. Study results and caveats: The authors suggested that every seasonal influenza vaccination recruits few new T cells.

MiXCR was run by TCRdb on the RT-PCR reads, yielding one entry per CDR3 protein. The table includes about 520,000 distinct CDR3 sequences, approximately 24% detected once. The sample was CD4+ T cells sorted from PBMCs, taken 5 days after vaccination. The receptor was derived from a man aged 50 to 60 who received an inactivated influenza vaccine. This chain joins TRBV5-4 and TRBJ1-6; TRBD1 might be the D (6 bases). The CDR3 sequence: CASSQEQGLNSPLHF. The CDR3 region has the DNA TGTGCCAGCAGCCAGGAACAGGGCCTTAATTCACCCCTCCACTTT.